This TCR beta chain was retrieved from a study of blood T cells in healthy people across ages. The CDR3 sequence is 12 residues long. Trimming stripped 1 base from V and 9 bases from J, with 7 bases between. Germline V gene sequence: CDR1 SEHNR, CDR2 FQNEAQ (reference sequence). Using a J-beta primer mix together with a sample-barcoded 5' primer, a second PCR was run for roughly 6 to 12 cycles. TCRdb redid the calling of the 5' RACE reads with MiXCR, one entry per CDR3 protein. The table has approximately 940,000 distinct CDR3 sequences, around 48% seen once. The sequence was obtained from a man aged 30-40 years in good health. V and J are TRBV7-9 and TRBJ2-1; tentatively, D is TRBD2 (6 bases). Sequencing was carried out using blood. The CDR3 here is CASSLVAVEQFF. The CDR3 DNA reads TGTGCCAGCAGCTTAGTAGCGGTTGAGCAGTTCTTC. Full variable domain (outside the CDR3, taken from reference TRBV7-9 and TRBJ2-1): DTGVSQNPRHKITKRGQNVTFRCDPISEHNRLYWYRQTLGQGPEFLTYFQNEAQLEKSRLLSDRFSAERPKGSFSTLEIQRTEQGDSAMYLCASSLVAVEQFFGPGTRLTVL.